This record looks at one T cell receptor beta chain sequence and its context. In the study's own analysis: Reference gene primers were amplified, and this amplification served to estimate nucleated cell counts. Here immunoSEQ multiplex PCR was the method, and the copy in TCRdb shows in-frame clones only, minus some. From that table come the V and J calls and clone size; the DNA was used to work out D and trimming. This repertoire shows a few hundred thousand clones, 80% to 90% found once; its top ten account for 10%. The V and J ends lost 4 bases and 4 bases respectively, with 14 bases between them. This CDR3 contains 15 residues. The germline CDR1 and CDR2 sequences are SGDLS and YYNGEE. The record originates from a study of blood T cell repertoires in COVID-19. Whole-study context: Samples of COVID-19 (acute and convalescent) were obtained from the United States, Italy and Spain.

Participants had their cohort set by participant-reported clinical history. The TCR originated in a woman aged 45-65 years who had recovered from COVID-19. Sequences were obtained from PBMCs or T cells enriched from blood (not recorded which). The V call is TRBV9, the J call TRBJ2-2; possibly TRBD1 for D (6 bases). The CDR3 is CASSPTGTSTGELFF. The CDR3 region has the DNA TGTGCCAGCAGCCCCACCGGGACAAGCACCGGGGAGCTGTTTTTT.